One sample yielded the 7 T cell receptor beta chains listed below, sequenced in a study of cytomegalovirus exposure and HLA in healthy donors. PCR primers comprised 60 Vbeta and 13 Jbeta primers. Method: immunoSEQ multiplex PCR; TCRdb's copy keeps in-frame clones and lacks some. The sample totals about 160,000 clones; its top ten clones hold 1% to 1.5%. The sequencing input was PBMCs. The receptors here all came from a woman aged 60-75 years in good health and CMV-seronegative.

This chain's CDR3 is CASSNRRESLGNTEAFF. CDR3 nucleotides: TGCGCCAGCAGCAACAGACGGGAATCTTTGGGGAACACTGAAGCTTTCTTT. The J gene is TRBJ1-1, the V gene TRBV5-1; D remains unclear. CDR1 and CDR2 from the germline V gene are SGHRS and YFSETQ. V was shortened by 4 bases and J by 1 base, with 20 bases between the two germline ends. This CDR3 has 17 residues.

The CDR3: CASSLLDTNTEAFF. CDR3 nucleotides: TGCGCCAGCAGCTTGCTGGACACAAACACTGAAGCTTTCTTT. The chain recombines TRBV5-1 with TRBJ1-1; perhaps TRBD1 as D (5 bases). V lost 1 base to trimming and J lost 2 bases, with 9 bases between them. Germline CDR1 SGHRS, CDR2 YFSETQ. This CDR3 has 14 residues.

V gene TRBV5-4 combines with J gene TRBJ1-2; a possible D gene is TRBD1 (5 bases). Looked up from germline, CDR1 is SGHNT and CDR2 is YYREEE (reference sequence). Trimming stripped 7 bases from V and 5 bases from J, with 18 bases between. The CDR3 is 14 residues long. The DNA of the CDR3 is TGTGCCAGCGCCGGGAGATCAGGGAAGTATGGCTACACCTTC. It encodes CASAGRSGKYGYTF.

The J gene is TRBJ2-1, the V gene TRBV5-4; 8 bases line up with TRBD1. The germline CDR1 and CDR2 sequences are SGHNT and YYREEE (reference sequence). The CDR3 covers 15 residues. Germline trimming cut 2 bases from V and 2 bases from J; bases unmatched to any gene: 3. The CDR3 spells CASSLTGGPYNEQFF. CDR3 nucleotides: TGTGCCAGCAGCTTAACAGGGGGGCCCTACAATGAGCAGTTCTTC. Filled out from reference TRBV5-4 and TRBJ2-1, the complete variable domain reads ETGVTQSPTHLIKTRGQQVTLRCSSQSGHNTVSWYQQALGQGPQFIFQYYREEENGRGNFPPRFSGLQFPNYSSELNVNALELDDSALYLCASSLTGGPYNEQFFGPGTRLTVL.

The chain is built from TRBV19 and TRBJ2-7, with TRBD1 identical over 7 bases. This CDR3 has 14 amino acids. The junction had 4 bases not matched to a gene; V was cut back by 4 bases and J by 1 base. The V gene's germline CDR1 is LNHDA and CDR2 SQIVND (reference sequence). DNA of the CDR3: TGTGCCAGTAGTAGGGACAGAGAGTCCTACGAGCAGTACTTC. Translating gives CASSRDRESYEQYF.

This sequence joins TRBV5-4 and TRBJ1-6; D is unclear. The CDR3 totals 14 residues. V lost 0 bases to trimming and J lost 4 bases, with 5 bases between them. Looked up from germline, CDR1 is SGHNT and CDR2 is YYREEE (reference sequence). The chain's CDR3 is CASSLDRYNSPLHF. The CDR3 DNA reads TGTGCCAGCAGCTTGGACAGATATAATTCACCCCTCCACTTT.

CDR3 bases: TGCGCCAGCAGTGAGTCGTTGGGGACTGGGGGCACTGAAGCTTTCTTT. Its protein product is CASSESLGTGGTEAFF. The J gene is TRBJ1-1, the V gene TRBV10-1, with D possibly matching TRBD1 (5 bases). Trimming removed 0 bases at V and 4 bases at J, with 15 bases between. The germline V gene has CDR1 WNHNN and CDR2 SYGVQD (reference sequence). The CDR3 is made up of 16 amino acids.